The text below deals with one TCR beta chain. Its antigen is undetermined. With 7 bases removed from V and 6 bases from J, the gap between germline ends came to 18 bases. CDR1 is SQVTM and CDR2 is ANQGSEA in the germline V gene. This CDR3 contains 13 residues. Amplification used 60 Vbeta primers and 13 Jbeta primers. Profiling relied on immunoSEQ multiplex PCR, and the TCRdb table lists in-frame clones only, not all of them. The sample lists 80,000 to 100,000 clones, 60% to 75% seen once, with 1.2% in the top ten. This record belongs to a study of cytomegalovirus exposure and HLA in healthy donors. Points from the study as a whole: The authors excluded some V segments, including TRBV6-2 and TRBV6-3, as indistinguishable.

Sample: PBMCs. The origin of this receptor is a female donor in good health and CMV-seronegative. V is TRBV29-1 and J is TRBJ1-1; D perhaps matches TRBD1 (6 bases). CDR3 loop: CSARPTEGAEAFF. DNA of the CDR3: TGCAGCGCCCGCCCGACCGAGGGGGCTGAAGCTTTCTTT.